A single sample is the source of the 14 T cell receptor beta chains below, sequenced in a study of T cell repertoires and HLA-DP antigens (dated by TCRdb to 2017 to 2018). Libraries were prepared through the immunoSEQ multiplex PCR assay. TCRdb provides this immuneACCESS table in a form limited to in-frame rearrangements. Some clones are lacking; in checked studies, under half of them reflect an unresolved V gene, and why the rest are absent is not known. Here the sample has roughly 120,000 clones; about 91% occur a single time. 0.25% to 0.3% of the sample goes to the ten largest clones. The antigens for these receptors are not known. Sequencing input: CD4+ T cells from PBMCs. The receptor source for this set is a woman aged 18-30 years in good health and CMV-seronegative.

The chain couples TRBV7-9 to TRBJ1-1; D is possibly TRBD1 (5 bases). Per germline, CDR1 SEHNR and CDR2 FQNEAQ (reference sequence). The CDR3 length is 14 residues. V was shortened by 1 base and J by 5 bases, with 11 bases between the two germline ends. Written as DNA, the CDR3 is TGTGCCAGCAGCTTAGAAGGAGGGACGACTGAAGCTTTCTTT. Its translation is CASSLEGGTTEAFF.

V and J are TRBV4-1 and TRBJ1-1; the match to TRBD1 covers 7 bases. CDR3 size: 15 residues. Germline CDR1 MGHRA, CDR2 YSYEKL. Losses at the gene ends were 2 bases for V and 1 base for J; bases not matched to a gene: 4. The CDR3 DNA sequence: TGCGCCAGCAGCCAACCGGGACAGAGGAACACTGAAGCTTTCTTT. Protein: CASSQPGQRNTEAFF.

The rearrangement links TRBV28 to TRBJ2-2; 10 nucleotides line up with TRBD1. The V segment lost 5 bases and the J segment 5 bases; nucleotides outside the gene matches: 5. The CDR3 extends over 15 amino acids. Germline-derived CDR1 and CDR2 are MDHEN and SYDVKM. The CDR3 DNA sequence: TGTGCCAGCAGTCTACCGGGACAGGGGACCGGGGAGCTGTTTTTT. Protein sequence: CASSLPGQGTGELFF.

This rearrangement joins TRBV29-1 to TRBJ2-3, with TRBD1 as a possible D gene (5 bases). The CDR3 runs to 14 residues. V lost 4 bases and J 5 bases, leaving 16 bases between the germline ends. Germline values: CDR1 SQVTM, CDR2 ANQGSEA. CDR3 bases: TGCAGCGTTGTAGTTCCAGGGTCTGTAGATACGCAGTATTTT. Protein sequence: CSVVVPGSVDTQYF.

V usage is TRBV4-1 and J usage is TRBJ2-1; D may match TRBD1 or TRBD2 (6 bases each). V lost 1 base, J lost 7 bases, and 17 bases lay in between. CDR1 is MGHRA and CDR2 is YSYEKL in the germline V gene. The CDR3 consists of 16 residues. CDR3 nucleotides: TGCGCCAGCAGCCAAGGAACAGGGAGGACCGTAAATGAGCAGTTCTTC. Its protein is CASSQGTGRTVNEQFF.

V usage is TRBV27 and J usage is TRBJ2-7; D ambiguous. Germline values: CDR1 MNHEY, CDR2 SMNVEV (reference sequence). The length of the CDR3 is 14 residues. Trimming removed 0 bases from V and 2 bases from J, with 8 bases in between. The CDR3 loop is CASSLSPGTYEQYV. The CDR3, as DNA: TGTGCCAGCAGTTTATCACCGGGTACCTACGAGCAGTACGTC.

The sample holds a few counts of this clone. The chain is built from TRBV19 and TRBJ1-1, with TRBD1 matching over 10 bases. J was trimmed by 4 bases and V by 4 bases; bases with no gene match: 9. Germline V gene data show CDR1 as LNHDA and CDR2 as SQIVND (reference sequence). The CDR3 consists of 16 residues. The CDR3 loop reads CASSRALGQGSTEAFF. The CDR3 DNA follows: TGTGCCAGTAGTAGAGCCCTGGGACAGGGGAGCACTGAAGCTTTCTTT.

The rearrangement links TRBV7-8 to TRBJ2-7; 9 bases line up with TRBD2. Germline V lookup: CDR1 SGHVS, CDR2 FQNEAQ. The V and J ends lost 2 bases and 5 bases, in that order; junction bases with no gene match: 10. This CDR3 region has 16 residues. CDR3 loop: CASSLRYVSGSNEQYF. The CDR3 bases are TGTGCCAGCAGCTTACGGTATGTTAGCGGGAGCAACGAGCAGTACTTC.

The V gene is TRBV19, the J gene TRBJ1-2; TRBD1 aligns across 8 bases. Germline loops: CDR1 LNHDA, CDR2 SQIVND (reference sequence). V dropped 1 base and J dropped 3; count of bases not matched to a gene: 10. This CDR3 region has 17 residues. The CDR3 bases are TGTGCCAGTAGTATAGCCAGGGGGCGAATCAGCGACTATGGCTACACCTTC. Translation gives CASSIARGRISDYGYTF.

CDR3 sequence (DNA): TGTGCCAGCACGGGAGGGAGGGCAGATACGCAGTATTTT. Amino acid sequence: CASTGGRADTQYF. The chain links TRBV7-9 to TRBJ2-3; the match to TRBD2 covers 8 bases. The length of the CDR3 is 13 residues. V gave up 7 bases and J gave up 4 bases; unmatched junction bases: 4. CDR1 SEHNR and CDR2 FQNEAQ come from the germline V gene (reference sequence).

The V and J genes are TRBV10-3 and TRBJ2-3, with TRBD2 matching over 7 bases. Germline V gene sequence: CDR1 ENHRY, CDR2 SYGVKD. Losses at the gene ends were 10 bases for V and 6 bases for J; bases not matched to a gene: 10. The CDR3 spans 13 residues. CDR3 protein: CATSSGVSDTQYF. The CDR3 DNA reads TGTGCCACCTCGAGCGGGGTGAGTGATACGCAGTATTTT.

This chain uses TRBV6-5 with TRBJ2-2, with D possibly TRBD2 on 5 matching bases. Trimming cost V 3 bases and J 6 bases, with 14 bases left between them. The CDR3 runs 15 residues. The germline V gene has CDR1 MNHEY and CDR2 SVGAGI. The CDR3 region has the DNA TGTGCCAGCAGTTATATTTCCGGGAAGCCCGGGGAGCTGTTTTTT. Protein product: CASSYISGKPGELFF.

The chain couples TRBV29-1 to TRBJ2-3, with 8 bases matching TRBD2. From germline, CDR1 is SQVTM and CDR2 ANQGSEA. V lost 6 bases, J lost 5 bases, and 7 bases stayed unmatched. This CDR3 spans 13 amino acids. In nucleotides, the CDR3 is TGCAGCGTACGAGGACTAGCTATAGATACGCAGTATTTT. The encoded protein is CSVRGLAIDTQYF.

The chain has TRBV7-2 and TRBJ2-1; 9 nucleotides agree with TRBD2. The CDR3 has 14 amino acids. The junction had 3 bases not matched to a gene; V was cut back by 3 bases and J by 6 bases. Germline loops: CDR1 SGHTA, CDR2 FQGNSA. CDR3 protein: CASSLGLAINEQFF. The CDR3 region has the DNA TGTGCCAGCAGCTTGGGACTAGCTATCAATGAGCAGTTCTTC.